The 19 T cell receptor beta chains reported below all come from one sample, sequenced in a study of cytomegalovirus exposure and HLA in healthy donors. Primers for the PCR totalled 60 Vbeta and 13 Jbeta. The data were produced by immunoSEQ multiplex PCR, yet TCRdb's version contains in-frame clones alone and is incomplete. Among under 130,000 clones, around 80% were seen once, and the ten largest hold about 5.8%. What was sequenced was PBMCs. All receptors come from a male donor in good health and CMV-seronegative.

This chain connects TRBV7-8 to TRBJ2-7; unclear D gene. This CDR3 is 12 amino acids long. V lost 5 bases and J lost 7, with 12 bases in between. Germline loops: CDR1 SGHVS, CDR2 FQNEAQ. The DNA of the CDR3 is TGTGCCAGCAGCCCTGAGGTGTCGGAGCAGTACTTC. Protein product: CASSPEVSEQYF.

The chain joins TRBV2 to TRBJ2-3; 9 bases match TRBD2. Per the germline V gene, CDR1 is SNHLY and CDR2 is FYNNEI. CDR3 size: 15 residues. With 6 bases clipped from V and 0 bases from J, the junction kept 4 bases outside the gene matches. The CDR3 loop is CASRVGLASTDTQYF. CDR3 nucleotides: TGTGCCAGCAGAGTGGGACTAGCCAGCACAGATACGCAGTATTTT.

The chain links TRBV27 to TRBJ1-3, with 9 bases that match TRBD1. V lost 6 bases and J lost 2; bases outside the gene matches: 8. This CDR3 has 16 amino acids. Germline V gives CDR1 MNHEY, CDR2 SMNVEV (reference sequence). CDR3 sequence reads: CASSPMTGGTGNTIYF. The DNA for the CDR3 is TGTGCCAGCAGCCCGATGACAGGGGGTACTGGAAACACCATATATTTT.

This chain links TRBV28 with TRBJ1-4; D is unclear. Germline V gene lookup returns CDR1 MDHEN and CDR2 SYDVKM. The CDR3 length is 17 residues. Trimming removed 4 bases from V and 0 bases from J, with 15 bases in between. The CDR3 nucleotides are TGTGCCAGCAGTTCGCAAGGACTTGATGCAACTAATGAAAAACTGTTTTTT. It translates to CASSSQGLDATNEKLFF.

This clone was counted once. The chain carries TRBV19 and TRBJ2-7; 7 bases match TRBD1. CDR1 is LNHDA, CDR2 SQIVND, per germline (reference sequence). This CDR3 contains 15 residues. Germline trimming cut 3 bases from V and 3 bases from J; bases unmatched to any gene: 8. The CDR3 DNA reads as TGTGCCAGTAGTATGACCCGACAGGGCCACTACGAGCAGTACTTC. Translation: CASSMTRQGHYEQYF.

This sequence joins TRBV10-1 and TRBJ2-1; TRBD1 matches 12 bases. J gave up 8 bases and V 6 bases, and 5 bases lay outside the gene matches. Germline V CDR1 and CDR2: WNHNN, SYGVQD (reference sequence). This CDR3 has 14 residues. CDR3 residues: CASRRDRGRDEQFF. The CDR3 DNA is TGCGCCAGCAGACGGGACAGGGGGCGGGATGAGCAGTTCTTC.

The rearrangement joins TRBV30 to TRBJ2-3; D is unclear. Trimming removed 5 bases from V and 4 bases from J, with 13 bases in between. CDR3 size: 13 residues. Per the germline V gene, CDR1 is GTSNPN and CDR2 is SVGIG (reference sequence). The CDR3 DNA reads as TGTGCCTGGGCTCGACTCCTCCCAGATACGCAGTATTTT. This translates into CAWARLLPDTQYF.

The chain uses TRBV2 and TRBJ1-5; 7 bases map to TRBD1. Per germline, CDR1 SNHLY and CDR2 FYNNEI. This CDR3 comprises 15 residues. Losses at the gene ends were 7 bases for V and 3 bases for J; bases not matched to a gene: 9. CDR3 sequence (DNA): TGTGCCAGCACCCTGACAGGGAAGGCCAATCAGCCCCAGCATTTT. This translates into CASTLTGKANQPQHF. Full variable domain (rest looked up from reference TRBV2 and TRBJ1-5): EPEVTQTPSHQVTQMGQEVILRCVPISNHLYFYWYRQILGQKVEFLVSFYNNEISEKSEIFDDQFSVERPDGSNFTLKIRSTKLEDSAMYFCASTLTGKANQPQHFGDGTRLSIL.

The chain uses TRBV27 and TRBJ2-1; 7 nucleotides align to TRBD2. V lost 5 bases and J lost 2; bases outside the gene matches: 6. The length of the CDR3 is 15 residues. CDR1 and CDR2 from the germline V gene are MNHEY and SMNVEV (reference sequence). The CDR3 spells CASSPTSLTYNEQFF. CDR3 coding DNA: TGTGCCAGCAGTCCGACTAGCTTAACCTACAATGAGCAGTTCTTC.

This chain uses TRBV2 with TRBJ1-5; 9 bases are shared with TRBD1. The CDR3 is 14 amino acids. Losses at the gene ends were 7 bases for V and 5 bases for J; bases not matched to a gene: 6. Germline values: CDR1 SNHLY, CDR2 FYNNEI. The chain's CDR3 is CASTRDREYQPQHF. CDR3 bases: TGTGCCAGCACCCGGGACAGGGAATATCAGCCCCAGCATTTT.

This clone has just one count. CDR3 nucleotides: TGTGCCAGTAGTATTCCGTCCTCAGGGGGCGCTGATACCGGGGAGCTGTTTTTT. Translated: CASSIPSSGGADTGELFF. The rearrangement uses TRBV19 and TRBJ2-2; TRBD1 agrees at 8 bases. The CDR3 covers 18 residues. CDR1 is LNHDA, CDR2 SQIVND, per germline (reference sequence). J lost 5 bases, V lost 3 bases, and 14 bases had no gene match.

The chain has TRBV29-1 and TRBJ1-5; D uncertain. V was cut by 4 bases and J by 0 bases, with 7 bases left in between. Germline CDR1 is SQVTM and CDR2 is ANQGSEA. This CDR3 is 13 amino acids long. CDR3 protein: CSVGESSNQPQHF. The CDR3 DNA reads as TGCAGCGTTGGGGAGTCTAGCAATCAGCCCCAGCATTTT.

CDR3 DNA: TGCGCCAGCAGCTCAGCGGGAGCCTACAATGAGCAGTTCTTC. This sequence encodes CASSSAGAYNEQFF. V and J are TRBV5-1 and TRBJ2-1; TRBD2 matches at 8 bases. The CDR3 is 14 residues long. The V gene's germline CDR1 is SGHRS and CDR2 YFSETQ. After removal of 3 bases from V and 2 bases from J, the junction contained 1 base not matched to a gene.

V is TRBV15 and J is TRBJ2-5, with TRBD2 as a possible D gene (6 bases). This CDR3 is built from 14 residues. CDR1 and CDR2 from the germline V gene are LNHNV and YYDKDF (reference sequence). V lost 1 base and J lost 4, with 10 bases in between. This chain's CDR3 is CATSRAGSRETQYF. CDR3 DNA sequence: TGTGCCACCAGCAGAGCCGGGAGTAGAGAGACCCAGTACTTC.

This chain links TRBV6-5 with TRBJ2-5, with 7 positions matching TRBD1. The DNA end lines up better with TRBJ2-7; the J call may be wrong. Per the germline V gene, CDR1 is MNHEY and CDR2 is SVGAGI. The CDR3 covers 16 residues. CDR3 in DNA: TGTGCCAGCAGTTACTCGGGACAGAGCAATTACTACGAGCAGTACTTC. Protein: CASSYSGQSNYYEQYF.

V and J are TRBV4-1 and TRBJ2-2; TRBD1 is a possible D gene (5 bases). Trimming shortened V by 3 bases and J by 6 bases, and 8 bases separated the two germline ends. Germline CDR1 reads MGHRA; CDR2 reads YSYEKL. The CDR3 loop spans 13 amino acids. The CDR3 sequence: CASSHQGAGELFF. CDR3 nucleotides: TGCGCCAGCAGCCACCAGGGTGCCGGGGAGCTGTTTTTT.

The count of this clone is one. This chain's CDR3 is CASSPPYPLAATEPEQYF. The CDR3, as DNA: TGCGCCAGCAGCCCGCCCTACCCCCTAGCAGCCACGGAGCCCGAGCAGTACTTC. V gene TRBV5-1 combines with J gene TRBJ2-7, with D possibly TRBD2 on 5 matching bases. Trimming removed 4 bases at V and 6 bases at J, with 29 bases between. Germline CDR1 reads SGHRS; CDR2 reads YFSETQ. CDR3 length equals 18 residues.

The chain links TRBV4-3 to TRBJ2-2; D not certain. The CDR3 extends over 15 amino acids. The V and J ends lost 3 bases and 9 bases respectively, with 17 bases between them. The germline CDR1 and CDR2 sequences are LGHNA and YSLEER. The CDR3 protein is CASSHRHLETRELFF. In nucleotides, the CDR3 is TGCGCCAGCAGCCATAGACACCTCGAAACCCGGGAGCTGTTTTTT.

This chain connects TRBV2 to TRBJ2-1; 10 nucleotides agree with TRBD2. CDR3 length: 15 amino acids. Germline values: CDR1 SNHLY, CDR2 FYNNEI. The V segment lost 2 bases and the J segment 8 bases; nucleotides outside the gene matches: 6. Written as DNA, the CDR3 is TGTGCCAGCAGTGAACGGCTAGCGGGAGCCCATGAGCAGTTCTTC. Translating gives CASSERLAGAHEQFF.